What follows are 27 T cell receptor beta chains derived from one specimen sequenced in a study of CD8 T cells in ankylosing spondylitis. MiXCR, run by TCRdb on the 5' RACE reads, gives a single entry per CDR3 protein. The table shows nearly 350,000 distinct CDR3 sequences, with about 15% occurring only once. The sequencing input was blood, either unsorted or a sorted T cell fraction (not recorded which). Every receptor here comes from a male donor with ankylosing spondylitis or in good health (not recorded which).

CDR3 loop: CASSIRGPNTGELFF. The CDR3 DNA follows: TGTGCCAGCAGTATTCGGGGGCCAAACACCGGGGAGCTGTTTTTT. The chain uses TRBV27 and TRBJ2-2; TRBD1 or TRBD2 may be the D gene (6 bases each). Germline V gene lookup returns CDR1 MNHEY and CDR2 SMNVEV (reference sequence). V lost 5 bases to trimming and J lost 2 bases, with 12 bases between them. This CDR3 contains 15 residues.

This clonotype was seen a few times. The chain uses TRBV6-5 and TRBJ1-6, with TRBD1 matching 8 bases. The V gene's germline CDR1 is MNHEY and CDR2 SVGAGI. The trim removed 4 bases at V and 10 bases at J, leaving 9 bases unmatched. The CDR3 runs to 15 residues. CDR3 protein: CASSSRQGTRSPLHF. The CDR3 DNA sequence: TGTGCCAGCAGTTCCCGACAGGGGACGCGGTCACCCCTCCACTTT.

In its sample, this clonotype was seen a few times. This chain connects TRBV5-1 to TRBJ2-1; the D is unclear. Trimming shortened V by 0 bases and J by 8 bases, and 9 bases separated the two germline ends. The CDR3 is made up of 13 amino acids. Germline assignment: CDR1 SGHRS and CDR2 YFSETQ. The CDR3 here is CASSLDPEYEQFF. In DNA, the CDR3 is TGCGCCAGCAGCTTGGATCCGGAATATGAGCAGTTCTTC.

A remark on this clonotype: The junction departs from the called germline gene at one end, perhaps through a read error. V is TRBV6-6 and J is TRBJ1-5; TRBD1 agrees at 7 bases. The CDR3 contains 13 residues. The germline V gene encodes CDR1 MNHNY and CDR2 SVGAGI (reference sequence). This CDR3 reads CASKRDSKQPQHF. DNA for the CDR3: TGTGCCAGCAAGAGGGACAGCAAGCAGCCCCAGCATTTT.

V and J are TRBV5-6 and TRBJ2-4; TRBD2 is a possible D gene (5 bases). The germline V and J ends were trimmed by 4 bases and 5 bases, with 13 bases remaining between them. Germline lookup yields CDR1 SGHDT and CDR2 YYEEEE. This CDR3 is built from 14 residues. CDR3 DNA: TGTGCCAGCAGCACCAGCCAGAGGGAAAACATTCAGTACTTC. Protein product: CASSTSQRENIQYF.

This clonotype was detected a few times. The chain couples TRBV2 to TRBJ2-1; D ambiguous. V was clipped by 5 bases and J by 8 bases, with 19 bases between them. The CDR3 is 15 amino acids. The germline CDR1 and CDR2 sequences are SNHLY and FYNNEI. The CDR3 bases are TGTGCCAGCAGTCGATTTTCACCCGGAAGGGATGAGCAGTTCTTC. Translation: CASSRFSPGRDEQFF.

The rearrangement uses TRBV20-1 and TRBJ2-1; 10 bases align to TRBD2. The CDR3 length is 16 residues. CDR1 is DFQATT, CDR2 SNEGSKA, per germline (reference sequence). The trim removed 3 bases at V and 8 bases at J, leaving 13 bases unmatched. The CDR3 spells CSASVTRTSGYDEQFF. The CDR3 DNA follows: TGCAGTGCTAGTGTTACCAGGACTAGCGGTTACGATGAGCAGTTCTTC.

This clonotype was counted a few times. The chain couples TRBV5-1 to TRBJ2-1, with TRBD2 matching over 8 bases. CDR1 and CDR2 (germline): SGHRS, YFSETQ. The V and J ends lost 6 bases and 7 bases, in that order; junction bases with no gene match: 15. The CDR3 runs 16 residues. The CDR3 coding sequence is TGCGCCAGCAAAAATACCGGGGGGGGCAAGAGTAATGAGCAGTTCTTC. Encoded protein: CASKNTGGGKSNEQFF.

The chain is built from TRBV12-3 or TRBV12-4 and TRBJ2-7; 9 nucleotides agree with TRBD2. The ends lost 7 bases at V and 2 bases at J; junction bases unmatched: 3. The CDR3 runs 13 residues. CDR3: CASTERGAYEQYF. CDR3 DNA: TGTGCCAGCACGGAGCGGGGGGCCTACGAGCAGTACTTC.

This clonotype was counted a few times. The chain has TRBV20-1 and TRBJ2-7; D assignment may be TRBD1 or TRBD2 (5 bases each). V was shortened by 6 bases and J by 6 bases, with 15 bases between the two germline ends. The CDR3 is 12 residues long. CDR1 DFQATT and CDR2 SNEGSKA come from the germline V gene (reference sequence). The CDR3 nucleotides read TGCAGTGCCACCGTCGGGGCCGGCGAGCAGTACTTC. This codes for CSATVGAGEQYF.

This sequence joins TRBV12-3 or TRBV12-4 and TRBJ1-3, with no clear D. The CDR3 is made up of 15 amino acids. The germline V and J ends were trimmed by 8 bases and 0 bases, with 14 bases remaining between them. The CDR3, as DNA: TGTGCCAGCGGCCCCTCGGGAGGCTCTGGAAACACCATATATTTT. Translation: CASGPSGGSGNTIYF.

The rearrangement uses TRBV6-4 and TRBJ2-7; D is tentatively TRBD1 or TRBD2 (5 bases each). With 2 bases removed from V and 4 bases from J, the gap between germline ends came to 9 bases. Looked up from germline, CDR1 is MRHNA and CDR2 is SNTAGT. CDR3 length: 13 amino acids. CDR3 sequence reads: CASSDKGRYEQYF. CDR3 coding DNA: TGTGCCAGCAGTGACAAGGGGAGATACGAGCAGTACTTC.

Many counts were recorded for this clonotype. CDR3 DNA sequence: TGTGCCAGCAGCTTAGGGGGATACACCGGGGAGCTGTTTTTT. It specifies CASSLGGYTGELFF. The V call is TRBV7-9, the J call TRBJ2-2; D unclear. Germline-derived CDR1 and CDR2 are SEHNR and FQNEAQ (reference sequence). Trimming removed 1 base at V and 3 bases at J, with 6 bases between. The CDR3 consists of 14 residues.

This clonotype was seen ten or more times. The chain uses TRBV7-8 and TRBJ2-1, with D unresolved. CDR3 size: 17 residues. Trimming stripped 5 bases from V and 0 bases from J, with 17 bases between. Looked up from germline, CDR1 is SGHVS and CDR2 is FQNEAQ. For the CDR3, the DNA is TGTGCCAGCAGCCGCCGAGGAGCGACGAGCTCCTACAATGAGCAGTTCTTC. Amino acid sequence: CASSRRGATSSYNEQFF.

The chain links TRBV7-2 to TRBJ2-3, with D maybe TRBD1 (5 bases). The V and J ends lost 1 base and 2 bases respectively, with 10 bases between them. This CDR3 spans 15 amino acids. CDR1 is SGHTA, CDR2 FQGNSA, per germline. The CDR3, as DNA: TGTGCCAGCAGCTTAGTACGGACACTCACAGATACGCAGTATTTT. It specifies CASSLVRTLTDTQYF.

As DNA, the CDR3 is TGTGCCAGCATACCGTCAGGGACGGACGGCTACACCTTC. Its protein is CASIPSGTDGYTF. The chain uses TRBV6-1 and TRBJ1-2; a possible D gene is TRBD1 (5 bases). V lost 7 bases and J lost 8, with 17 bases in between. CDR1 and CDR2 from the germline V gene are MNHNS and SASEGT. The CDR3 totals 13 residues.

The chain combines TRBV20-1 with TRBJ2-1; the match to TRBD2 covers 10 bases. Trimming removed 6 bases from V and 8 bases from J; junction bases left unmatched: 13. Germline V gene data show CDR1 as DFQATT and CDR2 as SNEGSKA (reference sequence). The CDR3 length is 15 residues. This CDR3 is CSAAPGSGRGDEQFF. The DNA of the CDR3 is TGCAGTGCAGCCCCGGGGAGCGGGAGGGGCGATGAGCAGTTCTTC.

The genes are TRBV25-1 and TRBJ2-2, with D tentatively TRBD2 (7 bases). The CDR3 runs to 16 residues. Germline V gives CDR1 MGHDK, CDR2 SYGVNS. With 1 base removed from V and 5 bases from J, the gap between germline ends came to 14 bases. The CDR3 bases are TGTGCCAGCAGTGAATGGGGGGGCGTGAGAACCGGGGAGCTGTTTTTT. Amino acid sequence: CASSEWGGVRTGELFF.

This clonotype was seen many times. J is TRBJ1-2 and V is TRBV12-3 or TRBV12-4; TRBD1 agrees at 11 bases. This CDR3 region has 16 residues. With 6 bases clipped from V and 1 base from J, the junction kept 7 bases outside the gene matches. CDR3 protein: CASSRTGGEGNYGYTF. CDR3 in DNA: TGTGCCAGCAGCCGGACAGGGGGCGAGGGTAACTATGGCTACACCTTC.

This clonotype was seen more than once but under ten times. The CDR3 loop reads CSASLGTANTEAFF. The CDR3 DNA follows: TGCAGTGCTTCTCTCGGGACGGCGAACACTGAAGCTTTCTTT. The chain recombines TRBV20-1 with TRBJ1-1; D possibly corresponds to TRBD1 (5 bases). Germline CDR1 is DFQATT and CDR2 is SNEGSKA (reference sequence). The CDR3 consists of 14 residues. V was pared by 5 bases and J by 1 base, with 14 bases between.

The chain links TRBV29-1 to TRBJ2-3, with D possibly TRBD1 on 5 matching bases. Between the trimmed V and J ends, which lost 7 bases and 2 bases, there was a span of 13 bases. Germline V gene lookup returns CDR1 SQVTM and CDR2 ANQGSEA. The CDR3 is 13 amino acids. The CDR3 loop reads CSAIDRFTDTQYF. The CDR3 DNA reads TGCAGCGCCATTGACAGATTCACAGATACGCAGTATTTT.

J is TRBJ1-2 and V is TRBV14; D unresolved. The CDR3 spans 13 residues. V gave up 5 bases and J gave up 4 bases, with 11 bases separating them. Germline assignment: CDR1 SGHDN and CDR2 FVKESK. CDR3 bases: TGTGCCAGCAGCAGGGATGTAACCTATGGCTACACCTTC. It is translated as CASSRDVTYGYTF.

The CDR3 region is CATSDGNSYEQYF. DNA of the CDR3: TGTGCCACCAGTGATGGGAACTCCTACGAGCAGTACTTC. This chain links TRBV24-1 with TRBJ2-7; D is ambiguous. The germline gives CDR1 KGHDR, CDR2 SFDVKD. V lost 3 bases and J 0 bases, leaving 5 bases between the germline ends. The CDR3 covers 13 residues.

V gene TRBV20-1 combines with J gene TRBJ2-3; 13 bases agree with TRBD2. This CDR3 spans 14 amino acids. With 6 bases clipped from V and 4 bases from J, the junction kept 4 bases outside the gene matches. The V gene's germline CDR1 is DFQATT and CDR2 SNEGSKA (reference sequence). The CDR3 is CSARLAGGADTQYF. The DNA of the CDR3 is TGCAGTGCCCGACTAGCGGGGGGCGCAGATACGCAGTATTTT.

The chain couples TRBV12-3 or TRBV12-4 to TRBJ2-7; TRBD2 matches 10 bases. This CDR3 is 16 amino acids long. Germline trimming cut 4 bases from V and 0 bases from J; bases unmatched to any gene: 6. This CDR3 is CASSSQLAGFSYEQYF. The CDR3 DNA sequence: TGTGCCAGCAGTTCCCAACTAGCGGGATTCTCCTACGAGCAGTACTTC.

This clonotype was observed a few times. The chain recombines TRBV5-5 with TRBJ1-1, with D unclear. The germline V gene has CDR1 SGHKS and CDR2 YYEKEE (reference sequence). This CDR3 contains 14 residues. V was clipped by 5 bases and J by 1 base, with 12 bases between them. CDR3 loop: CASRRTHSNTEAFF. The CDR3 DNA sequence: TGTGCCAGCAGAAGGACCCATTCGAACACTGAAGCTTTCTTT.

The chain recombines TRBV6-6 with TRBJ2-1, with D perhaps matching TRBD2 (6 bases). V lost 11 bases, J lost 7 bases, and 18 bases lay in between. The CDR3 spans 13 residues. Germline values: CDR1 MNHNY, CDR2 SVGAGI (reference sequence). The CDR3 is CACLGGPRNEQFF. CDR3 nucleotide sequence: TGTGCCTGCCTGGGGGGACCCCGGAATGAGCAGTTCTTC.